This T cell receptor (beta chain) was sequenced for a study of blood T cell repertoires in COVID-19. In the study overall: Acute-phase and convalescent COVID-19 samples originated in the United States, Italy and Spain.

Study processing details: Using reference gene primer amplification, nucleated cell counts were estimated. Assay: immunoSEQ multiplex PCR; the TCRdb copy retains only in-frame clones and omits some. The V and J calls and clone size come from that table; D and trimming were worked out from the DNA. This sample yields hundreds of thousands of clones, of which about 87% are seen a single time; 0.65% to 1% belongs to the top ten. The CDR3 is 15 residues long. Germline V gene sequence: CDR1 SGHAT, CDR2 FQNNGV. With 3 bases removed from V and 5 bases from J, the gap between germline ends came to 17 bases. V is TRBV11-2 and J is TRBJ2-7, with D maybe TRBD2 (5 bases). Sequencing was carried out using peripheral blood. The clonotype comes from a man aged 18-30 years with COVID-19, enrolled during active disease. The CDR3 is CASSFAGTAADEQYF. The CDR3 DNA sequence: TGTGCCAGCAGCTTCGCCGGAACAGCGGCTGACGAGCAGTACTTC.